Following are 11 T cell receptor beta chains from one sample sequenced in a study of T cell changes during pregnancy in multiple sclerosis (dated by TCRdb to the late 2010s). Receptor amplification or capture employed the immunoSEQ multiplex PCR assay. The clones in this table, taken by TCRdb from immuneACCESS, are in-frame only. Not every clone is retained; where verified, under half of the shortfall comes from an unresolved V gene, and the cause of the rest is unknown. The sample profile shows tens of thousands of clones; over 85% of them were found once. 3.3% of the sample is taken by the ten largest. The sequencing here drew on peripheral blood, taken in the first trimester of pregnancy. These receptor sequences come from a female donor in good health, enrolled as a control in a pregnancy study.

The gene calls are TRBV6-5 and TRBJ1-2; D is unclear. Germline loops: CDR1 MNHEY, CDR2 SVGAGI. This CDR3 region has 15 residues. V lost 2 bases, J lost 4 bases, and 14 bases lay in between. CDR3 sequence (DNA): TGTGCCAGCAGTTACGATCCGGCACAGAGCTATGGCTACACCTTC. Protein sequence: CASSYDPAQSYGYTF.

The chain carries TRBV5-6 and TRBJ1-1; 8 bases line up with TRBD1. The CDR3 is 16 residues long. Per the germline V gene, CDR1 is SGHDT and CDR2 is YYEEEE. Trimming at V came to 4 bases and at J to 2 bases, leaving 10 bases not matched to a gene. The CDR3 loop is CASSGGTGNPNTEAFF. For the CDR3, the DNA is TGTGCCAGCAGCGGAGGGACAGGAAACCCAAACACTGAAGCTTTCTTT.

V is TRBV7-8 and J is TRBJ2-7; 10 nucleotides line up with TRBD2. This CDR3 comprises 15 residues. J lost 3 bases, V lost 5 bases, and 7 bases had no gene match. Germline V lookup: CDR1 SGHVS, CDR2 FQNEAQ. CDR3 sequence: CASSLSGTSDYEQYF. The CDR3 DNA reads TGTGCCAGCAGCCTTTCCGGGACTAGCGACTACGAGCAGTACTTC.

J is TRBJ2-3 and V is TRBV19; 8 nucleotides line up with TRBD2. V shed 5 bases and J 5 bases; nucleotides not matched to a gene: 6. The CDR3 is made up of 14 amino acids. The V gene's germline CDR1 is LNHDA and CDR2 SQIVND (reference sequence). CDR3 DNA: TGTGCCAGTAGTGATAGCGGGATCGAAGATACGCAGTATTTT. Translating it yields CASSDSGIEDTQYF.

This chain links TRBV20-1 with TRBJ1-2; D remains ambiguous. V dropped 5 bases and J dropped 5 bases, with 9 bases sitting between them. The CDR3 has 11 amino acids. CDR1 and CDR2 from the germline V gene are DFQATT and SNEGSKA (reference sequence). CDR3 nucleotides: TGCAGTGCTCCCGACTCGTATGGCTACACCTTC. It yields the protein CSAPDSYGYTF.

V is TRBV10-2 and J is TRBJ2-7; 9 bases align to TRBD1. Germline loops: CDR1 WSHSY, CDR2 SAAADI. This CDR3 contains 15 residues. V lost 4 bases to trimming and J lost 1 base; unmatched junction nucleotides: 5. The CDR3 DNA sequence: TGCGCCAGCAGTGCGCTGGACAGGGGTTCCTACGAGCAGTACTTC. Protein sequence: CASSALDRGSYEQYF.

The chain combines TRBV5-1 with TRBJ1-1, with D unclear. This CDR3 contains 14 residues. Germline CDR1 SGHRS, CDR2 YFSETQ. V dropped 0 bases and J dropped 1 base, with 7 bases sitting between them. In nucleotides, the CDR3 is TGCGCCAGCAGCTTGGATCCGTGGAACACTGAAGCTTTCTTT. Protein product: CASSLDPWNTEAFF.

The chain has TRBV19 and TRBJ1-4, with D perhaps matching TRBD1 (5 bases). The CDR3 consists of 15 residues. Germline CDR1 is LNHDA and CDR2 is SQIVND (reference sequence). Trimming left V 8 bases short and J 0 bases short, with 13 bases between. CDR3 DNA: TGTGCCAGTGTCCTAGACAGCTCAACTAATGAAAAACTGTTTTTT. Amino acid sequence: CASVLDSSTNEKLFF.

V usage is TRBV5-6 and J usage is TRBJ1-4; D remains unclear. Germline CDR1 SGHDT, CDR2 YYEEEE. This CDR3 comprises 16 residues. V was pared by 4 bases and J by 7 bases, with 20 bases between. CDR3 in DNA: TGTGCCAGCAGCCTCATGCCCCCCGAGTCCACTGAAAAACTGTTTTTT. This codes for CASSLMPPESTEKLFF.

The chain links TRBV4-2 to TRBJ2-1; 8 nucleotides match TRBD2. Germline CDR1 LGHNA, CDR2 YNFKEQ. The ends lost 0 bases at V and 7 bases at J; junction bases unmatched: 11. The CDR3 runs to 17 residues. CDR3 loop: CASSQEAGLARGNEQFF. The DNA for the CDR3 is TGTGCCAGCAGCCAAGAGGCCGGACTAGCACGAGGGAATGAGCAGTTCTTC.

This clone was picked up one time. This chain joins TRBV27 and TRBJ2-5; possible D gene TRBD1, 5 bases. V was shortened by 2 bases and J by 5 bases, with 18 bases between the two germline ends. CDR3 size: 16 residues. Germline CDR1 MNHEY, CDR2 SMNVEV (reference sequence). CDR3 in amino acids: CASSLRGAAGQETQYF. The CDR3 region has the DNA TGTGCCAGCAGTTTAAGGGGCGCAGCAGGTCAGGAGACCCAGTACTTC.